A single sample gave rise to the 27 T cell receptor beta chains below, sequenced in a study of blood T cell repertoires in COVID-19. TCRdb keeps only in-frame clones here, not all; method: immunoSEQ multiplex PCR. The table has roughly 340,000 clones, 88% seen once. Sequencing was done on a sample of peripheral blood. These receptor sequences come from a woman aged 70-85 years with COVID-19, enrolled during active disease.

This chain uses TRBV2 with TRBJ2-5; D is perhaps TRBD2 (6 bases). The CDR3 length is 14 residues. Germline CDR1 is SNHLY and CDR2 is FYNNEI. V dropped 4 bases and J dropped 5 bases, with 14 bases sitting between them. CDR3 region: CASSGRGGGETQYF. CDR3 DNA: TGTGCCAGCAGTGGGCGGGGCGGAGGGGAGACCCAGTACTTC.

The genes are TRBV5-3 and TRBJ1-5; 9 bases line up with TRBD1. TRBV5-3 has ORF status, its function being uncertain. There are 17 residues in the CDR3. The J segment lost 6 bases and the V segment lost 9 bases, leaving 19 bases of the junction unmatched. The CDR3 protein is CATQSGQGRYRGQPQHF. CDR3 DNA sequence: TGTGCCACTCAATCGGGACAGGGCAGGTATCGGGGTCAGCCCCAGCATTTT.

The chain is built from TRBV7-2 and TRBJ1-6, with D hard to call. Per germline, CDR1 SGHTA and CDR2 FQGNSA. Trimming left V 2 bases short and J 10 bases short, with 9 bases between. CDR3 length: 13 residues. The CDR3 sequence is CASSLLAWSPLHF. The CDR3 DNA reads TGTGCCAGCAGCTTACTGGCATGGTCACCCCTCCACTTT.

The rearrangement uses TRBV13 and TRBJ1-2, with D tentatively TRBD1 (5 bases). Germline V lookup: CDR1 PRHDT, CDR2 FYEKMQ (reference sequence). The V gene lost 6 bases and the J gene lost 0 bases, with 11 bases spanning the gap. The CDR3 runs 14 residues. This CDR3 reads CASSGAGPNYGYTF. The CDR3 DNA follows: TGTGCCAGCAGTGGGGCAGGGCCTAACTATGGCTACACCTTC. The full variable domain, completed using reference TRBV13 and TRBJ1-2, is AAGVIQSPRHLIKEKRETATLKCYPIPRHDTVYWYQQGPGQDPQFLISFYEKMQSDKGSIPDRFSAQQFSDYHSELNMSSLELGDSALYFCASSGAGPNYGYTFGSGTRLTVV.

The CDR3 region is CASSIYRQGTDTQYF. The CDR3 DNA is TGTGCCAGCAGTATTTACCGACAGGGCACAGATACGCAGTATTTT. The rearrangement links TRBV2 to TRBJ2-3; D perhaps matches TRBD1 (6 bases). The CDR3 runs 15 residues. Germline CDR1 SNHLY, CDR2 FYNNEI. V shed 5 bases and J shed 1 base, with 13 bases lying between them.

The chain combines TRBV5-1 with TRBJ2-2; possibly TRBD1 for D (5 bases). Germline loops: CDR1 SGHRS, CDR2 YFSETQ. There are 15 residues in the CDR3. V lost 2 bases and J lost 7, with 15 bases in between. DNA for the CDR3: TGCGCCAGCAGCTTTTTGGCCAGGGCGAACGGGGAGCTGTTTTTT. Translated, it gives CASSFLARANGELFF.

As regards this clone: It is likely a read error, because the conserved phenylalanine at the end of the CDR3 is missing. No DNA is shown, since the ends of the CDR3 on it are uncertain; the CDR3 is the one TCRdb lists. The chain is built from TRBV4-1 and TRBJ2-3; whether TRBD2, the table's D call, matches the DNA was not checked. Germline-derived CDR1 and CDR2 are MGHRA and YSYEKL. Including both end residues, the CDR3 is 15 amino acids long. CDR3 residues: CASSQDLAGGNVRRY.

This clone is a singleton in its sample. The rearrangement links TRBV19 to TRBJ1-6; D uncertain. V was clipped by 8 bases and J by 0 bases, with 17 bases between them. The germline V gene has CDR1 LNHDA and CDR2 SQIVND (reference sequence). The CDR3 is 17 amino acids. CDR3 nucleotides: TGTGCCAGTGAAGTTTCAGCGGATAGCTCCTATAATTCACCCCTCCACTTT. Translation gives CASEVSADSSYNSPLHF.

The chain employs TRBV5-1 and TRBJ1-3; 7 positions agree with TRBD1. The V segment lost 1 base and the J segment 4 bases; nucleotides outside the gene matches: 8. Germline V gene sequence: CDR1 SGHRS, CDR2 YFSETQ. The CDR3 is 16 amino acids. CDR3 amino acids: CASSLTGDLVGNTIYF. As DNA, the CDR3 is TGCGCCAGCAGCTTGACAGGGGACCTTGTCGGAAACACCATATATTTT.

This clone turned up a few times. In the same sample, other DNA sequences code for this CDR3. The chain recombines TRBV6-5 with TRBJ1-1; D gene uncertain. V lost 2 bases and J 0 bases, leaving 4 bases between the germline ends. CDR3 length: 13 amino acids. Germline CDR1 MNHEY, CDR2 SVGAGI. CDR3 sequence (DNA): TGTGCCAGCAGTTACCGGGTGAACACTGAAGCTTTCTTT. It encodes CASSYRVNTEAFF.

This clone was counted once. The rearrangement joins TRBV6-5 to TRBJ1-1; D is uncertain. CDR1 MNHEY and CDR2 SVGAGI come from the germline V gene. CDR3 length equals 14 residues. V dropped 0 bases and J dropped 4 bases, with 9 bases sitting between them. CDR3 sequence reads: CASSYSGDATEAFF. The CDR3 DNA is TGTGCCAGCAGTTACTCCGGGGATGCCACTGAAGCTTTCTTT.

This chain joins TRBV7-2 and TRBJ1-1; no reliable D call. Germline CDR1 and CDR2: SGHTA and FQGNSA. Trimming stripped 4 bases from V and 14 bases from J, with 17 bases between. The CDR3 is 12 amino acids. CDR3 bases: TGTGCCAGCAGCTACCCAAACACCAGGTGGTTCTTT. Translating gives CASSYPNTRWFF.

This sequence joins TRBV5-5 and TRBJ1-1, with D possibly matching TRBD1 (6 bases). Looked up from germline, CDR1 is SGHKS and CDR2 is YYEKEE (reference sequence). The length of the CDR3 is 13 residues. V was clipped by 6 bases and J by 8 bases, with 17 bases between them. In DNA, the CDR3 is TGTGCCAGCACCTTTTCGGGGGGCAGAGAAGCTTTCTTT. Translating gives CASTFSGGREAFF.

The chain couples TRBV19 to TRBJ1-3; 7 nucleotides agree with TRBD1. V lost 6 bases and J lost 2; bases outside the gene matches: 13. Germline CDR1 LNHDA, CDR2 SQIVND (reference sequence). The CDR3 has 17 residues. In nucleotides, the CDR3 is TGTGCCAGTAGCTCCTTGACAGGGACGAGGACTGGAAACACCATATATTTT. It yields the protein CASSSLTGTRTGNTIYF.

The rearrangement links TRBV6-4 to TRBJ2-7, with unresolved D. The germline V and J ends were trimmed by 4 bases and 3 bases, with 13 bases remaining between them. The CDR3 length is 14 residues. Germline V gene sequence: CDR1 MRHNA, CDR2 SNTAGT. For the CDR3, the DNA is TGTGCCAGCAGTGGAAAGGAGTTCGACTACGAGCAGTACTTC. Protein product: CASSGKEFDYEQYF.

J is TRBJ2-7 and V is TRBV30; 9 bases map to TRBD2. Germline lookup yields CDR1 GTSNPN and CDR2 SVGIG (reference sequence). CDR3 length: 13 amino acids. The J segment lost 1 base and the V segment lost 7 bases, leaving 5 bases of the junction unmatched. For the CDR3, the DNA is TGTGCCTCTAGCGGGGACGTTTCCTACGAGCAGTACTTC. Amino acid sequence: CASSGDVSYEQYF.

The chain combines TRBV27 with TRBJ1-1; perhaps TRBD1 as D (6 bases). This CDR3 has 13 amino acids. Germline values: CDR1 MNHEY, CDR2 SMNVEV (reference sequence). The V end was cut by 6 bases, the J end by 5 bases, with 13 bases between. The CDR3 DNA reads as TGTGCCAGCAGACTAGGACAGAGTACTGAAGCTTTCTTT. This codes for CASRLGQSTEAFF.

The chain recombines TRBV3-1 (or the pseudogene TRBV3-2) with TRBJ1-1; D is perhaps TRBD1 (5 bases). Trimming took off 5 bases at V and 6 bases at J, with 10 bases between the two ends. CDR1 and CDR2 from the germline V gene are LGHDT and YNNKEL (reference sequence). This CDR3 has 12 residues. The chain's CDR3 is CASSILGAEAFF. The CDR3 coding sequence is TGTGCCAGCAGCATTCTAGGGGCTGAAGCTTTCTTT.

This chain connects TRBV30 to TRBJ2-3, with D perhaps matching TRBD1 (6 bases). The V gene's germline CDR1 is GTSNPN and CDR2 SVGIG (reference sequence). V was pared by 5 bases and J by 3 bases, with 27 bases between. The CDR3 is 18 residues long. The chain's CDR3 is CAWFPGVAMGTGTDTQYF. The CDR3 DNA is TGTGCCTGGTTCCCAGGGGTCGCGATGGGGACGGGGACAGATACGCAGTATTTT.

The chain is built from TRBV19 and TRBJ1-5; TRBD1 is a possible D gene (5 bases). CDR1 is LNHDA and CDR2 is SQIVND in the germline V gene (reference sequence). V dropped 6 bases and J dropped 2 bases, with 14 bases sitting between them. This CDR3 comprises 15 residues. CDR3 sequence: CASSPGGDGNQPQHF. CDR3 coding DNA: TGTGCCAGTAGCCCCGGGGGGGATGGCAATCAGCCCCAGCATTTT.

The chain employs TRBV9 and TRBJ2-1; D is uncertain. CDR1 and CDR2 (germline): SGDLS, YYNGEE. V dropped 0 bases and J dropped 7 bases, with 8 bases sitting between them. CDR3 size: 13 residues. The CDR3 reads CASSVATVNEQFF. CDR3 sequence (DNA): TGTGCCAGCAGCGTAGCTACGGTAAATGAGCAGTTCTTC.

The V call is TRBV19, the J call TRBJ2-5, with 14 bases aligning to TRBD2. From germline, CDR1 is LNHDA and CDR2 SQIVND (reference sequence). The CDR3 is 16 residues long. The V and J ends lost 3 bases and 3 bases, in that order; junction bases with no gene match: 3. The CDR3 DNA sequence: TGTGCCAGTAGTATCTTGACTAGCGGGGGGGAAGAGACCCAGTACTTC. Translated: CASSILTSGGEETQYF.

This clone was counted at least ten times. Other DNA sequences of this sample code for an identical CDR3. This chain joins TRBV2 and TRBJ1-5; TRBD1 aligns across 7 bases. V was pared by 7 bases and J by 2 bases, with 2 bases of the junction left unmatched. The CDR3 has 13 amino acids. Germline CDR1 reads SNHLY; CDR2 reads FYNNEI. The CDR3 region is CASTGQGNQPQHF. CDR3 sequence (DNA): TGTGCCAGCACAGGACAGGGCAATCAGCCCCAGCATTTT.

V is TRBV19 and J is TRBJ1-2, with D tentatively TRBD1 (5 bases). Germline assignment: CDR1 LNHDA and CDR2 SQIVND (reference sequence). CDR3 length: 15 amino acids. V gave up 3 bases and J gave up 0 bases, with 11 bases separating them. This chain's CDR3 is CASSILDKANYGYTF. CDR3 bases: TGTGCCAGTAGTATTTTGGACAAAGCTAACTATGGCTACACCTTC.

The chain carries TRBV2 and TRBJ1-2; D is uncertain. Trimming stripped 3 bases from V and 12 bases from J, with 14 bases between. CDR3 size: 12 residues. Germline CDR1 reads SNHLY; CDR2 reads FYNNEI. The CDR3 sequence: CASSDRRESNTF. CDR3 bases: TGTGCCAGCAGTGACAGGAGGGAGTCGAACACCTTC.

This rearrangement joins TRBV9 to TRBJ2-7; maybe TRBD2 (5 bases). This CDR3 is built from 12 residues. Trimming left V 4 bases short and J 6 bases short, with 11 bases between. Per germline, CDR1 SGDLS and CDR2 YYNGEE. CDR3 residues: CASSPGMFEQYF. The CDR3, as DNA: TGTGCCAGCAGCCCGGGGATGTTCGAGCAGTACTTC.

The CDR3 DNA reads as TGTGCCAGCAGTTCCTCGGAGGGGTTGAGCTATGGCTACACCTTC. It is translated as CASSSSEGLSYGYTF. V and J are TRBV28 and TRBJ1-2; D is perhaps TRBD1 (5 bases). CDR1 and CDR2 (germline): MDHEN, SYDVKM. Trimming pared 4 bases from V and 4 bases from J, leaving 16 bases between. The CDR3 sequence is 15 residues long.